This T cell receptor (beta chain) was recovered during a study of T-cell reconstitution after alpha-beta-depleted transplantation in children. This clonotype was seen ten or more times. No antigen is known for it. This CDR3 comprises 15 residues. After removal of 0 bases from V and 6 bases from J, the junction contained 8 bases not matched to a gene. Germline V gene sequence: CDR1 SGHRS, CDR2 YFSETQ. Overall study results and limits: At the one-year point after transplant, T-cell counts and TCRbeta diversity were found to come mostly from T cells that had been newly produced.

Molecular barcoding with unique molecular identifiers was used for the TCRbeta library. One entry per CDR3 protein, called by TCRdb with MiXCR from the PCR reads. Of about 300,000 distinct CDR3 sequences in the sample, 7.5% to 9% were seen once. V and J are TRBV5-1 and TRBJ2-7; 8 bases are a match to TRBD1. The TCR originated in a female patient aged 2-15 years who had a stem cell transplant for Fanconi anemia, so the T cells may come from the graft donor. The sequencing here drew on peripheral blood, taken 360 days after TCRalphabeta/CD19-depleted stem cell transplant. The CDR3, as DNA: TGCGCCAGCAGCTTGGGACAGGGGAGTGGAAGCGAGCAGTACTTC. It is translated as CASSLGQGSGSEQYF.